These 23 T cell receptor beta chains were sequenced from one sample in a study of cytomegalovirus exposure and HLA in healthy donors (dated by TCRdb to about 2017). Libraries were prepared through the immunoSEQ multiplex PCR assay. For the multiplex PCR, a mixture combining 60 forward primers for TCR Vbeta segments and 13 reverse primers for TCR Jbeta segments was used. The source is immuneACCESS, and TCRdb retained only in-frame sequences with V and J called. Part of the clones is not carried over; for the studies checked, unresolved V genes explain less than half of this, and the remainder is unexplained. This sample has over 100,000 clones in its table, and just under 80% of those were observed once. Clones ranked in the top ten supply 5.3% of the sample. What was sequenced was PBMCs. The source is a man between 25 and 39 years old in good health and CMV-seronegative.

The chain links TRBV5-6 to TRBJ1-6, with D possibly being TRBD1 (5 bases). Germline V gives CDR1 SGHDT, CDR2 YYEEEE. Trimming left V 4 bases short and J 8 bases short, with 13 bases between. The CDR3 has 14 amino acids. CDR3 protein: CASSLRGWDSPLHF. CDR3 DNA: TGTGCCAGCAGCCTACGGGGGTGGGATTCACCCCTCCACTTT.

The chain combines TRBV29-1 with TRBJ2-1; 7 nucleotides match TRBD1. V was clipped by 5 bases and J by 9 bases; unmatched bases: 1. The CDR3 extends over 10 amino acids. Germline V gene sequence: CDR1 SQVTM, CDR2 ANQGSEA. Here the CDR3 reads CSVWTGEQFF. The CDR3 coding sequence is TGCAGCGTTTGGACAGGTGAGCAGTTCTTC.

V and J are TRBV18 and TRBJ2-5; D might be TRBD2 (6 bases). Germline V CDR1 and CDR2: KGHSH, LQKENI. V was clipped by 8 bases and J by 2 bases, with 12 bases between them. This CDR3 comprises 13 residues. CDR3 nucleotides: TGTGCCAGCACCGGGACTGAACAAGAGACCCAGTACTTC. Residues: CASTGTEQETQYF.

V gene TRBV19 combines with J gene TRBJ1-1; D is uncertain. Trimming stripped 2 bases from V and 2 bases from J, with 9 bases between. Germline lookup yields CDR1 LNHDA and CDR2 SQIVND (reference sequence). The CDR3 length is 14 residues. In nucleotides, the CDR3 is TGTGCCAGTAGTATAACCCGGGAAAACACTGAAGCTTTCTTT. It encodes CASSITRENTEAFF.

The chain recombines TRBV7-9 with TRBJ1-6; 7 bases are a match to TRBD1. The CDR3 covers 16 residues. Germline CDR1 and CDR2: SEHNR and FQNEAQ (reference sequence). J lost 0 bases, V lost 3 bases, and 2 bases had no gene match. The CDR3 loop is CASSFRGSSYNSPLHF. CDR3 sequence (DNA): TGTGCCAGCAGCTTCAGGGGGAGCTCCTATAATTCACCCCTCCACTTT.

This clone was observed once. This rearrangement joins TRBV6-6 to TRBJ1-1, with D perhaps TRBD1 (6 bases). This CDR3 is built from 13 residues. Trimming pared 0 bases from V and 8 bases from J, leaving 10 bases between. In germline, CDR1 is MNHNY, CDR2 SVGAGI (reference sequence). CDR3 in amino acids: CASSYSIQGEAFF. In DNA form, the CDR3 reads TGTGCCAGCAGTTACTCCATCCAGGGGGAAGCTTTCTTT.

The genes are TRBV5-1 and TRBJ1-1; 7 bases agree with TRBD1. This CDR3 comprises 16 residues. Germline CDR1 is SGHRS and CDR2 is YFSETQ. J was trimmed by 0 bases and V by 3 bases; bases with no gene match: 8. Written as DNA, the CDR3 is TGCGCCAGCAGCTGGGGTAGCAGGGGGTTGAACACTGAAGCTTTCTTT. Translating it yields CASSWGSRGLNTEAFF.

The rearrangement joins TRBV10-3 to TRBJ2-1; 8 nucleotides align to TRBD2. The V and J ends lost 4 bases and 7 bases, in that order; junction bases with no gene match: 3. This CDR3 comprises 13 residues. CDR1 and CDR2 (germline): ENHRY, SYGVKD. CDR3 DNA: TGTGCCATCAGTGTGGAGCGGGGGAATGAGCAGTTCTTC. Translating gives CAISVERGNEQFF.

The rearrangement uses TRBV4-3 and TRBJ1-6; 7 bases align to TRBD1. V was pared by 0 bases and J by 8 bases, with 1 base of the junction left unmatched. Per germline, CDR1 LGHNA and CDR2 YSLEER. The CDR3 has 14 amino acids. The CDR3 loop reads CASSQDRGDSPLHF. The CDR3 nucleotides are TGCGCCAGCAGCCAAGACAGGGGGGATTCACCCCTCCACTTT.

This clone appeared a few times. The chain is built from TRBV28 and TRBJ2-5, with a possible D match to TRBD2 (6 bases). CDR3 length equals 15 residues. V lost 4 bases, J lost 4 bases, and 16 bases lay in between. The germline CDR1 and CDR2 sequences are MDHEN and SYDVKM. CDR3 nucleotide sequence: TGTGCCAGCAGTTGGAGGACCCCCGGGAGAGAGACCCAGTACTTC. Its protein is CASSWRTPGRETQYF. The full variable domain, rest sourced from reference TRBV28 and TRBJ2-5, is DVKVTQSSRYLVKRTGEKVFLECVQDMDHENMFWYRQDPGLGLRLIYFSYDVKMKEKGDIPEGYSVSREKKERFSLILESASTNQTSMYLCASSWRTPGRETQYFGPGTRLLVL.

Written as DNA, the CDR3 is TGTGCCAGCAGCAGCCGGCGGGGTAGCGCGAACACTGAAGCTTTCTTT. Translated, it gives CASSSRRGSANTEAFF. J is TRBJ1-1 and V is TRBV7-2; D is undetermined. Trimming took off 5 bases at V and 1 base at J, with 17 bases between the two ends. Germline-derived CDR1 and CDR2 are SGHTA and FQGNSA. The length of the CDR3 is 16 residues.

The chain recombines TRBV7-6 with TRBJ1-3; possible D gene TRBD1, 5 bases. V was clipped by 5 bases and J by 4 bases, with 18 bases between them. Germline values: CDR1 SGHVS, CDR2 FNYEAQ. The CDR3 covers 16 residues. The CDR3 loop is CASSPRGLFLGNTIYF. In nucleotides, the CDR3 is TGTGCCAGCAGCCCCCGGGGACTGTTCTTGGGAAACACCATATATTTT.

Here the CDR3 reads CASSLLSRASDGYTF. Here the CDR3 DNA reads TGTGCCAGCAGCTTACTTTCGCGAGCCTCGGATGGCTACACCTTC. The chain is built from TRBV5-6 and TRBJ1-2; D unclear. Trimming stripped 2 bases from V and 6 bases from J, with 17 bases between. CDR1 SGHDT and CDR2 YYEEEE come from the germline V gene. There are 15 residues in the CDR3.

CDR3 nucleotide sequence: TGTGCCAGCAGTCCAGGGAGGAAGGGCAATCAGCCCCAGCATTTT. It encodes CASSPGRKGNQPQHF. The rearrangement uses TRBV28 and TRBJ1-5; TRBD1 is a possible D gene (5 bases). V shed 5 bases and J shed 2 bases, with 13 bases lying between them. Germline assignment: CDR1 MDHEN and CDR2 SYDVKM. The CDR3 contains 15 residues.

The chain is built from TRBV5-6 and TRBJ2-1, with TRBD1 as a possible D gene (5 bases). This CDR3 comprises 15 residues. V lost 2 bases, J lost 0 bases, and 9 bases lay in between. CDR1 and CDR2 from the germline V gene are SGHDT and YYEEEE. The CDR3 DNA sequence: TGTGCCAGCAGCTTTTGGGGCAACTCCTACAATGAGCAGTTCTTC. Translated: CASSFWGNSYNEQFF.

The V and J genes are TRBV6-1 and TRBJ2-7; TRBD1 matches at 8 bases. The V gene's germline CDR1 is MNHNS and CDR2 SASEGT. The CDR3 has 14 amino acids. Losses at the gene ends were 10 bases for V and 2 bases for J; bases not matched to a gene: 10. The CDR3 region has the DNA TGTGCCACCCGGAGGGACAGGCAGGCCTACGAGCAGTACTTC. Translated, it gives CATRRDRQAYEQYF.

V usage is TRBV28 and J usage is TRBJ1-1; TRBD1 matches at 10 bases. The CDR3 runs to 14 residues. V trimming: 6 bases; J trimming: 4 bases; junction bases outside the gene matches: 5. Germline V gene lookup returns CDR1 MDHEN and CDR2 SYDVKM. In DNA form, the CDR3 reads TGTGCCAGCAGACCCCGACAGGGGGCCACTGAAGCTTTCTTT. Translated, it gives CASRPRQGATEAFF.

V usage is TRBV10-1 and J usage is TRBJ2-3; TRBD1 aligns across 8 bases. This CDR3 has 14 residues. CDR1 and CDR2 (germline): WNHNN, SYGVQD (reference sequence). Trimming removed 3 bases from V and 3 bases from J; junction bases left unmatched: 2. The CDR3 protein is CASSDRGPTDTQYF. The CDR3, as DNA: TGCGCCAGCAGTGACAGGGGGCCGACAGATACGCAGTATTTT.

This clone was counted a few times. J is TRBJ2-3 and V is TRBV7-2, with 13 bases fitting TRBD2. V shed 2 bases, J shed 4 bases, and the junction held 6 bases outside the gene matches. This CDR3 region has 17 residues. Germline V gives CDR1 SGHTA, CDR2 FQGNSA. The CDR3 loop is CASSLIGLAGVADTQYF. The CDR3, as DNA: TGTGCCAGCAGCTTAATCGGACTAGCGGGAGTTGCAGATACGCAGTATTTT.

The V and J genes are TRBV7-2 and TRBJ1-5, with D uncertain. The CDR3 totals 14 residues. The V gene lost 5 bases and the J gene lost 9 bases, with 17 bases spanning the gap. Germline loops: CDR1 SGHTA, CDR2 FQGNSA. CDR3 DNA sequence: TGTGCCAGCAGCCGTGTCACTACCTACGGGCCCCAGCATTTT. Residues: CASSRVTTYGPQHF.

The chain links TRBV7-9 to TRBJ2-1; tentative D call: TRBD1 (6 bases). From germline, CDR1 is SEHNR and CDR2 FQNEAQ (reference sequence). Between the trimmed V and J ends, which lost 1 base and 6 bases, there was a span of 10 bases. The CDR3 length is 14 residues. As DNA, the CDR3 is TGTGCCAGCAGCTTAGGCCAGGGGTTCAATGAGCAGTTCTTC. It codes for CASSLGQGFNEQFF.

This clone has just a few counts. The chain is built from TRBV15 and TRBJ2-7, with D hard to call. V lost 0 bases, J lost 6 bases, and 6 bases lay in between. The CDR3 spans 12 residues. Germline CDR1 is LNHNV and CDR2 is YYDKDF (reference sequence). This chain's CDR3 is CATSRDSSEQYF. The CDR3 bases are TGTGCCACCAGCAGAGATTCCAGCGAGCAGTACTTC.

This clone was counted a few times. The CDR3 DNA reads as TGTGCCAGCAGTTCTAGCACAGATACGCAGTATTTT. It yields the protein CASSSSTDTQYF. The chain is built from TRBV6-6 and TRBJ2-3; unclear D gene. The germline gives CDR1 MNHNY, CDR2 SVGAGI (reference sequence). The CDR3 totals 12 residues. Trimming took 4 bases from V and 0 from J, leaving 2 bases between them.